Below are 21 T cell receptor beta chains sequenced from a single sample in a study of T cells expressing NK-cell markers. TCRdb derives one entry per CDR3 protein from the 5' RACE reads, leaving out DNA. The listing records a few hundred thousand distinct CDR3 sequences. The sequenced material came from blood T cells: a sorted CD56 or NKG2C T cell subset, CD4+ or CD8+ T cells, or bulk PBMC T cells (not recorded which). The receptors stem from a man aged 18-70 years in good health.

The genes are TRBV19 and TRBJ2-5; the D gene TCRdb calls, TRBD2, cannot be checked with no DNA. Germline assignment: CDR1 LNHDA and CDR2 SQIVND (reference sequence). The CDR3 length is 15 residues. The CDR3 region is CASSWASQGRETQYF. The complete variable domain, with remaining parts taken from reference TRBV19 and TRBJ2-5, reads DGGITQSPKYLFRKEGQNVTLSCEQNLNHDAMYWYRQDPGQGLRLIYYSQIVNDFQKGDIAEGYSVSREKKESFPLTVTSAQKNPTAFYLCASSWASQGRETQYFGPGTRLLVL.

The rearrangement joins TRBV5-1 to TRBJ2-3. The CDR3 length is 13 residues. From germline, CDR1 is SGHRS and CDR2 YFSETQ. The CDR3 protein is CASSPANTDTQYF.

The gene calls are TRBV11-2 and TRBJ2-5; the D call of TRBD2 rests on TCRdb alone, since no DNA is present to check it. This CDR3 comprises 16 residues. The germline gives CDR1 SGHAT, CDR2 FQNNGV. CDR3: CASSLLTSGALDTQYF.

CDR3 residues: CASSSGPGKGQYF. The rearrangement links TRBV11-3 to TRBJ2-7; as DNA is missing, the TRBD1 call by TCRdb cannot be tested. The CDR3 covers 13 residues. Germline lookup yields CDR1 SGHNT and CDR2 YENEEA.

J is TRBJ1-6 and V is TRBV19. The CDR3 runs 13 residues. Germline V lookup: CDR1 LNHDA, CDR2 SQIVND (reference sequence). This CDR3 reads CASSTKELTPLHF.

This chain links TRBV5-1 with TRBJ2-1; the TCRdb call, TRBD1, lacks DNA for checking. CDR3 size: 16 residues. Germline CDR1 reads SGHRS; CDR2 reads YFSETQ. CDR3 region: CASSPGVAGSYNEQFF.

The chain joins TRBV12-3 or TRBV12-4 to TRBJ1-4. The CDR3 has 13 residues. The CDR3 loop is CASSRQNNEKLFF.

V and J are TRBV2 and TRBJ2-3; lacking DNA, the TRBD2 call made by TCRdb goes unchecked. Germline assignment: CDR1 SNHLY and CDR2 FYNNEI. The CDR3 runs to 17 residues. The CDR3 loop is CASSGSGGARSKDTQYF.

The V call is TRBV5-5, the J call TRBJ1-2. Germline V gives CDR1 SGHKS, CDR2 YYEKEE (reference sequence). The CDR3 is made up of 13 amino acids. Here the CDR3 reads CASRTARGWGYTF.

The V call is TRBV20-1, the J call TRBJ2-2. The CDR3 length is 17 residues. Per germline, CDR1 DFQATT and CDR2 SNEGSKA (reference sequence). The CDR3 region is CSARDHQKGPDTGELFF.

V usage is TRBV2 and J usage is TRBJ2-7; TCRdb's D call, TRBD2, is unchecked because there is no DNA. Germline assignment: CDR1 SNHLY and CDR2 FYNNEI. The length of the CDR3 is 15 residues. The CDR3 here is CASTPQEGLSYEQYF.

The V gene is TRBV27, the J gene TRBJ2-5; TCRdb lists TRBD2, though no DNA is available to test this call. The V gene's germline CDR1 is MNHEY and CDR2 SMNVEV (reference sequence). The CDR3 totals 15 residues. This chain's CDR3 is CASSLLAVYQETQYF.

The J gene is TRBJ2-2, the V gene TRBV7-2; TCRdb returns TRBD2, unconfirmable since there is no DNA. Germline CDR1 SGHTA, CDR2 FQGNSA. This CDR3 is built from 16 residues. The CDR3 sequence is CASSLVGTSGTGELFF. Full variable domain (outside the CDR3, taken from reference TRBV7-2 and TRBJ2-2): GAGVSQSPSNKVTEKGKDVELRCDPISGHTALYWYRQSLGQGLEFLIYFQGNSAPDKSGLPSDRFSAERTGGSVSTLTIQRTQQEDSAVYLCASSLVGTSGTGELFFGEGSRLTVL.

The chain carries TRBV2 and TRBJ2-7. Germline values: CDR1 SNHLY, CDR2 FYNNEI. The CDR3 length is 17 residues. Here the CDR3 reads CASSEARGRIDSYEQYF.

V gene TRBV28 combines with J gene TRBJ2-7; with no DNA, the TCRdb D assignment of TRBD2 cannot be verified. CDR1 and CDR2 from the germline V gene are MDHEN and SYDVKM. This CDR3 has 17 residues. The CDR3 sequence: CASYTQGQAPSRYEQYF.

The J gene is TRBJ1-5, the V gene TRBV19. The CDR3 loop spans 16 amino acids. Germline loops: CDR1 LNHDA, CDR2 SQIVND (reference sequence). CDR3 in amino acids: CASSIRPVTTYQPQHF.

The rearrangement uses TRBV5-5 and TRBJ2-7; the TCRdb call, TRBD1, lacks DNA for checking. CDR3 length equals 14 residues. Germline lookup yields CDR1 SGHKS and CDR2 YYEKEE (reference sequence). CDR3: CASSQGPPIYEQYF. Filled out from reference TRBV5-5 and TRBJ2-7, the complete variable domain reads DAGVTQSPTHLIKTRGQQVTLRCSPISGHKSVSWYQQVLGQGPQFIFQYYEKEERGRGNFPDRFSARQFPNYSSELNVNALLLGDSALYLCASSQGPPIYEQYFGPGTRLTVT.

This chain joins TRBV12-3 or TRBV12-4 and TRBJ2-1; the TRBD2 assignment by TCRdb is unverifiable without DNA. The CDR3 has 18 residues. The CDR3 region is CASSLVSPFEARYNEQFF.

The chain combines TRBV12-3 or TRBV12-4 with TRBJ2-1; as DNA is missing, the TRBD2 call by TCRdb cannot be tested. The CDR3 has 18 amino acids. CDR3 sequence reads: CASSLVIAGGFSDKGQFF.

The CDR3 spells CASTGTGSGANVLTF. This chain joins TRBV11-2 and TRBJ2-6; TCRdb names TRBD1, which stays unverified in the absence of DNA. Per germline, CDR1 SGHAT and CDR2 FQNNGV. There are 15 residues in the CDR3. The full variable domain, with the rest looked up from reference TRBV11-2 and TRBJ2-6, is EAGVAQSPRYKIIEKRQSVAFWCNPISGHATLYWYQQILGQGPKLLIQFQNNGVVDDSQLPKDRFSAERLKGVDSTLKIQPAKLEDSAVYLCASTGTGSGANVLTFGAGSRLTVL.

The chain has TRBV11-2 and TRBJ2-7; TCRdb names TRBD1, which stays unverified in the absence of DNA. This CDR3 region has 16 residues. The V gene's germline CDR1 is SGHAT and CDR2 FQNNGV. The CDR3 spells CASSPRSGQGGYEQYF.